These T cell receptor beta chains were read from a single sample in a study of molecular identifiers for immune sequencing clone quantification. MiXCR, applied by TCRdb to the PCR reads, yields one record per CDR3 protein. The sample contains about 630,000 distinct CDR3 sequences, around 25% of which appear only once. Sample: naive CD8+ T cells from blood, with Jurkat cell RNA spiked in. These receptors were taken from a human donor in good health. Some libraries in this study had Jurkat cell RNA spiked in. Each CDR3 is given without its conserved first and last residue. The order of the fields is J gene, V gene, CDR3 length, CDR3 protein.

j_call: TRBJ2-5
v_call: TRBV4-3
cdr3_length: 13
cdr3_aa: ASSVGTGVIETQY

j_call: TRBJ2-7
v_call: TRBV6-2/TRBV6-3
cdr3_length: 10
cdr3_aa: ASSPPGREQY

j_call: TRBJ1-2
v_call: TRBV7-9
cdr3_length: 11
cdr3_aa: ASSLNTNYGYT

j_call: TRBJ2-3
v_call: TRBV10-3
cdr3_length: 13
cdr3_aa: AISDRGILTDTQY

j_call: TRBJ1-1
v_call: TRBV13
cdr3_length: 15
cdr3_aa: ASSFPPHMNPYTEAF

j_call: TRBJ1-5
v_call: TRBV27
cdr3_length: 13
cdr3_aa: ASRGLSQTDQPQH

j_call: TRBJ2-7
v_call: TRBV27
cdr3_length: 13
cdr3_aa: ARRSGLAGIGEQY

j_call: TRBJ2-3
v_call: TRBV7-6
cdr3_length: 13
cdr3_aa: ASSSRDIHTDTQY

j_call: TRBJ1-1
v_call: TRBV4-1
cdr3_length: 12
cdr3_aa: ASSPTRGTAEAF

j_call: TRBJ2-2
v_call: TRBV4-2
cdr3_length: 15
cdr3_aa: ASSPLAGGPDTGELF

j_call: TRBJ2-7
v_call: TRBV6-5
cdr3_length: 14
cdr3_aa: ASSYAGRWWAYEQY

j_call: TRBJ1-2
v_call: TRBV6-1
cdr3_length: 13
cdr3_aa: ASSSVGQTYYGYT

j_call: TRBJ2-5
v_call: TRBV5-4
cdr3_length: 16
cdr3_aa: ASSGRTGQLSYQETQY

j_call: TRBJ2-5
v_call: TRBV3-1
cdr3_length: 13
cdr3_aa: ASSQGVSFLETQY

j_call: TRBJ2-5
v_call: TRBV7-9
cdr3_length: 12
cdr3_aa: ASSLVGLQETQY

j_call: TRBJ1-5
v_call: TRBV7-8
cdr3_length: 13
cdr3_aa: ASSLDGTPNQPQH

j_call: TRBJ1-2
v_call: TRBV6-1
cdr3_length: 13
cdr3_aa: ASSEARTGNYGYT